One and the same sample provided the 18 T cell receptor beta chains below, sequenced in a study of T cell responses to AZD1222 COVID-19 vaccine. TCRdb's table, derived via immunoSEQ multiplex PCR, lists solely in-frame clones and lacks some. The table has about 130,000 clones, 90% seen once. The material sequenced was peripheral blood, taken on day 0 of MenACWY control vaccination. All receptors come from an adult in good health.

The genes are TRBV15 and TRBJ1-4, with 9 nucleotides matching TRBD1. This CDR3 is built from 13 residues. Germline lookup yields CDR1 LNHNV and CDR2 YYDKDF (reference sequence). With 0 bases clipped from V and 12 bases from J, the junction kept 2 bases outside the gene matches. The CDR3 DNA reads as TGTGCCACCAGCAGAGAAACAGGGGGCGAACTGTTTTTT. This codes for CATSRETGGELFF.

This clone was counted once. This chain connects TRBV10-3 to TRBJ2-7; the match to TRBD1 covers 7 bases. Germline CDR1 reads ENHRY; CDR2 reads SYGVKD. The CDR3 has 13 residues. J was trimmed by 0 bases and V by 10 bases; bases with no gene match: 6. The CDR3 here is CATNDRVSYEQYF. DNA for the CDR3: TGTGCCACGAACGACAGGGTCTCCTACGAGCAGTACTTC.

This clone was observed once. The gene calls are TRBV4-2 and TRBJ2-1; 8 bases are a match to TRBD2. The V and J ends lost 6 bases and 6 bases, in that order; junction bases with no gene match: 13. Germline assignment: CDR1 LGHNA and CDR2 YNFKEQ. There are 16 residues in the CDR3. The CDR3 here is CASSLLMASGSNEQFF. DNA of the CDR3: TGTGCCAGCAGTCTCCTCATGGCTAGCGGGTCCAATGAGCAGTTCTTC.

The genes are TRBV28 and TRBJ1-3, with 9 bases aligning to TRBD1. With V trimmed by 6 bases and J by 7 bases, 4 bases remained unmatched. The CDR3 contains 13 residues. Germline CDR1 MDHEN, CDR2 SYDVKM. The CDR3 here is CASSWTGDNTIYF. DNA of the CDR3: TGTGCCAGCAGCTGGACAGGGGACAACACCATATATTTT. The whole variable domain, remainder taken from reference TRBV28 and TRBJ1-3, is DVKVTQSSRYLVKRTGEKVFLECVQDMDHENMFWYRQDPGLGLRLIYFSYDVKMKEKGDIPEGYSVSREKKERFSLILESASTNQTSMYLCASSWTGDNTIYFGEGSWLTVV.

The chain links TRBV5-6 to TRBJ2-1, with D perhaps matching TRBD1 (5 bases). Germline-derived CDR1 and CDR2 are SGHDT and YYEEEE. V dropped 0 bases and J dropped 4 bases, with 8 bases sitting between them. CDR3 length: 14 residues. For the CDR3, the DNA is TGTGCCAGCAGCTTGGGGGGCCATTACAATGAGCAGTTCTTC. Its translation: CASSLGGHYNEQFF.

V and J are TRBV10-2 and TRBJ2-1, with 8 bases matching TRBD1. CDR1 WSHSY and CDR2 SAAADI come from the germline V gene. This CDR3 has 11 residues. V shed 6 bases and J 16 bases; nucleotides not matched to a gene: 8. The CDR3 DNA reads TGCGCCAGCAGGGCAGGGGGCGGAAAATTCTTC. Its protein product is CASRAGGGKFF.

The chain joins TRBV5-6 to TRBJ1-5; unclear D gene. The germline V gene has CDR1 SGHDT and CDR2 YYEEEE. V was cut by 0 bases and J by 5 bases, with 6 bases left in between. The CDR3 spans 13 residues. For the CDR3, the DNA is TGTGCCAGCAGCTTGGCCCCAGATCAGCCCCAGCATTTT. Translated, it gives CASSLAPDQPQHF.

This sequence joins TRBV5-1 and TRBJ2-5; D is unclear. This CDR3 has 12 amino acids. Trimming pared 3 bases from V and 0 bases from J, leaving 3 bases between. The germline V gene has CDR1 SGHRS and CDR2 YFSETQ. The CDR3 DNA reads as TGCGCCAGCAGCTGGGACCAAGAGACCCAGTACTTC. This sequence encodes CASSWDQETQYF.

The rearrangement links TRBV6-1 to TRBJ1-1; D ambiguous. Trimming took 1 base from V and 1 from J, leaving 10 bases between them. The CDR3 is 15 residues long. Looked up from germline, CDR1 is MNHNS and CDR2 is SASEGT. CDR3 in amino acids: CASSEEDSANTEAFF. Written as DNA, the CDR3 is TGTGCCAGCAGTGAAGAGGACTCGGCGAACACTGAAGCTTTCTTT.

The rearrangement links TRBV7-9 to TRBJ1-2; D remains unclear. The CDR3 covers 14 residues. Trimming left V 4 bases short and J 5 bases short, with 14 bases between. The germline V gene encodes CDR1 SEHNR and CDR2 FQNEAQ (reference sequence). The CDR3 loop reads CASSYETSPYGYTF. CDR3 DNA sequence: TGTGCCAGCAGCTATGAGACCTCACCTTATGGCTACACCTTC.

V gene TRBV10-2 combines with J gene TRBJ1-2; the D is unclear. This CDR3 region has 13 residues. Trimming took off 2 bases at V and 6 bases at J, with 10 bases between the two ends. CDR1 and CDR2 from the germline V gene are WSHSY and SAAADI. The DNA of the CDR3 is TGCGCCAGCAGTGAGATCCGGTTCGATGGCTACACCTTC. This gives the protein CASSEIRFDGYTF.

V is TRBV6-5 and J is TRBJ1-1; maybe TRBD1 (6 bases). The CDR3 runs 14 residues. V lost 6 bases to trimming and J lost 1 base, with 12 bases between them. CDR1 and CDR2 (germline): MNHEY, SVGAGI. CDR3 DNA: TGTGCCAGCAGGCTACAGGGCCCGAACACTGAAGCTTTCTTT. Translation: CASRLQGPNTEAFF.

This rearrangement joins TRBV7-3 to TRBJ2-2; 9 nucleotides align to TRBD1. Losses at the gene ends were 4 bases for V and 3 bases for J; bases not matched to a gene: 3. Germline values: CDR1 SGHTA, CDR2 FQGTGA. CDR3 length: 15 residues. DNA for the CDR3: TGTGCCAGCAGCTCACAGGGGGCCTACACCGGGGAGCTGTTTTTT. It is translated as CASSSQGAYTGELFF.

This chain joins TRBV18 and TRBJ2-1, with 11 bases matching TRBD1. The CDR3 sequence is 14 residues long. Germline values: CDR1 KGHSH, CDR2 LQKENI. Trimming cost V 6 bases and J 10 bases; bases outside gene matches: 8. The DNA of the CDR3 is TGTGCCAGCTCTCCCGGGACAGGGGGTAGAGAGCAGTTCTTC. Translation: CASSPGTGGREQFF.

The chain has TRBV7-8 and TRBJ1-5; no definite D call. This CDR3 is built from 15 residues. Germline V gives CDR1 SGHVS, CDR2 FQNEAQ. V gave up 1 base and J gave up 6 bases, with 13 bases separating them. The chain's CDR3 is CASSLGPETGQPQHF. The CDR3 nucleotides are TGTGCCAGCAGCTTAGGTCCAGAGACGGGTCAGCCCCAGCATTTT. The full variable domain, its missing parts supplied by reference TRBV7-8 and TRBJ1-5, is GAGVSQSPRYKVAKRGQDVALRCDPISGHVSLFWYQQALGQGPEFLTYFQNEAQLDKSGLPSDRFFAERPEGSVSTLKIQRTQQEDSAVYLCASSLGPETGQPQHFGDGTRLSIL.

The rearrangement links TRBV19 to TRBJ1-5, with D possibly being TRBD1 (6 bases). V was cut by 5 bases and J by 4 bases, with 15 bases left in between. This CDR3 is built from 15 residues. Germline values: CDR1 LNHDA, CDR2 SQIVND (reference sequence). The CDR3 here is CASSRSRGWNQPQHF. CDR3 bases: TGTGCCAGTAGTCGCTCCAGGGGTTGGAATCAGCCCCAGCATTTT.

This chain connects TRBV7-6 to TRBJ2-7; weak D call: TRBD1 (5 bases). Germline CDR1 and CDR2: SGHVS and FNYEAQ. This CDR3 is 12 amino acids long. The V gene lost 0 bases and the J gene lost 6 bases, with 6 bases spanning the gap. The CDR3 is CASSLAQGEQYF. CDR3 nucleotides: TGTGCCAGCAGCTTAGCGCAGGGCGAGCAGTACTTC.

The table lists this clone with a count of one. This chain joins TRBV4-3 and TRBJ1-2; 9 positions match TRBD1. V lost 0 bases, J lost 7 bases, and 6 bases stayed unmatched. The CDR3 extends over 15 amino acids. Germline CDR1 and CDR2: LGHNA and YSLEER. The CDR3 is CASSQDWDRESGYTF. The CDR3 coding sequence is TGCGCCAGCAGCCAAGATTGGGACAGGGAGTCTGGCTACACCTTC.